Listed here are 21 T cell receptor beta chains from one sample, sequenced in a study of cytomegalovirus exposure and HLA in healthy donors. 13 Jbeta primers and 60 Vbeta primers were used for the PCR. Clones were sequenced by immunoSEQ multiplex PCR, and TCRdb holds only the in-frame ones, with some missing. This table has under 200,000 clones, 70% to 80% appearing once. The sequenced sample consisted of PBMCs. Every receptor here comes from a man in his fifties or sixties in good health and CMV-seronegative.

The J gene is TRBJ1-1, the V gene TRBV28, with D maybe TRBD1 (5 bases). V was shortened by 3 bases and J by 4 bases, with 9 bases between the two germline ends. CDR1 and CDR2 (germline): MDHEN, SYDVKM. This CDR3 region has 13 residues. CDR3 region: CASSFRQSTEAFF. CDR3 DNA sequence: TGTGCCAGCAGTTTCCGACAGTCCACTGAAGCTTTCTTT.

The chain links TRBV5-1 to TRBJ1-1, with TRBD1 as a possible D gene (5 bases). Germline V gene sequence: CDR1 SGHRS, CDR2 YFSETQ. V was cut by 2 bases and J by 2 bases, with 13 bases left in between. The CDR3 covers 15 residues. Written as DNA, the CDR3 is TGCGCCAGCAGCTTCCTGGGGCGCCTCAACACTGAAGCTTTCTTT. Amino acids: CASSFLGRLNTEAFF. The whole variable domain, remainder taken from reference TRBV5-1 and TRBJ1-1, is KAGVTQTPRYLIKTRGQQVTLSCSPISGHRSVSWYQQTPGQGLQFLFEYFSETQRNKGNFPGRFSGRQFSNSRSEMNVSTLELGDSALYLCASSFLGRLNTEAFFGQGTRLTVV.

The chain uses TRBV7-9 and TRBJ1-1; 12 bases match TRBD1. The V gene's germline CDR1 is SEHNR and CDR2 FQNEAQ (reference sequence). V lost 7 bases and J lost 11; bases outside the gene matches: 11. CDR3 length: 14 residues. CDR3 amino acids: CASTGWDRGREAFF. The CDR3 region has the DNA TGTGCCAGCACTGGATGGGACAGGGGGCGAGAGGCTTTCTTT.

In this sample, this clone turned up a few times. At the DNA level, this CDR3 is encoded by other sequences in the same sample as well. This sequence joins TRBV5-1 and TRBJ2-7, with 8 bases that match TRBD1. The ends lost 0 bases at V and 2 bases at J; junction bases unmatched: 1. Germline V gene sequence: CDR1 SGHRS, CDR2 YFSETQ. CDR3 length: 14 residues. CDR3 nucleotide sequence: TGCGCCAGCAGCTTGGGACAGGGGCCCTACGAGCAGTACTTC. Translating it yields CASSLGQGPYEQYF.

The V gene is TRBV2, the J gene TRBJ1-3; possibly TRBD1 for D (6 bases). CDR1 and CDR2 from the germline V gene are SNHLY and FYNNEI. This CDR3 comprises 13 residues. V was pared by 7 bases and J by 4 bases, with 11 bases between. The CDR3 region has the DNA TGTGCCAGCAATTACAGGGAGGGAAACACCATATATTTT. The encoded protein is CASNYREGNTIYF.

J is TRBJ2-5 and V is TRBV6-1, with D uncertain. This CDR3 region has 15 residues. Trimming shortened V by 6 bases and J by 2 bases, and 16 bases separated the two germline ends. The germline CDR1 and CDR2 sequences are MNHNS and SASEGT. Here the CDR3 reads CASSGFRQEQETQYF. The DNA of the CDR3 is TGTGCCAGCAGCGGTTTTCGGCAGGAACAAGAGACCCAGTACTTC.

A word on this clone: One end of the junction fails to match germline, which may point to a read error. The V gene is TRBV29-1, the J gene TRBJ1-1; the D gene is possibly TRBD1 (5 bases). Germline V gene data show CDR1 as SQVTM and CDR2 as ANQGSEA. The CDR3 contains 14 residues. The DNA of the CDR3 is TGCAGCGTTAACCCGTTCGGGGGTACGAGTCGGAACCTATTT. Amino acids: CSVNPFGGTSRNLF.

About this clone itself: At one end the junction does not follow the germline gene, possibly because of a read error. This chain connects TRBV6-1 to TRBJ2-7, with TRBD2 matching over 12 bases. CDR1 is MNHNS and CDR2 is SASEGT in the germline V gene. The CDR3 contains 11 residues. For the CDR3, the DNA is TGTGCCGGAGGACTAGCGGGGCGCCCCAACTTC. Its protein is CAGGLAGRPNF.

The rearrangement uses TRBV18 and TRBJ1-2; D not resolved. Germline-derived CDR1 and CDR2 are KGHSH and LQKENI. This CDR3 has 14 amino acids. V was pared by 0 bases and J by 2 bases, with 7 bases between. CDR3 sequence (DNA): TGTGCCAGCTCACCACCGTGGCGGAACTATGGCTACACCTTC. Protein product: CASSPPWRNYGYTF.

The chain is built from TRBV2 and TRBJ2-2; 8 bases fit TRBD2. Germline V gene sequence: CDR1 SNHLY, CDR2 FYNNEI. The CDR3 is 19 amino acids. The trim removed 7 bases at V and 6 bases at J, leaving 22 bases unmatched. Here the CDR3 reads CASKSDQLAGRGSAGELFF. The CDR3 DNA reads as TGTGCCAGCAAGTCGGACCAGTTAGCGGGGAGGGGTAGTGCCGGGGAGCTGTTTTTT.

This clone was detected a few times. V usage is TRBV28 and J usage is TRBJ2-5, with D tentatively TRBD1 (6 bases). Trimming stripped 6 bases from V and 2 bases from J, with 16 bases between. CDR1 is MDHEN, CDR2 SYDVKM, per germline. This CDR3 contains 15 residues. The CDR3 spells CASSQDRKLQETQYF. The CDR3 DNA is TGTGCCAGCAGCCAGGACAGAAAACTACAAGAGACCCAGTACTTC. The variable domain in full, with the rest retrieved from reference TRBV28 and TRBJ2-5, is DVKVTQSSRYLVKRTGEKVFLECVQDMDHENMFWYRQDPGLGLRLIYFSYDVKMKEKGDIPEGYSVSREKKERFSLILESASTNQTSMYLCASSQDRKLQETQYFGPGTRLLVL.

This clone was detected only a few times. V usage is TRBV9 and J usage is TRBJ2-2, with a possible D match to TRBD2 (5 bases). Germline V lookup: CDR1 SGDLS, CDR2 YYNGEE. The CDR3 spans 15 residues. V lost 2 bases and J 0 bases, leaving 8 bases between the germline ends. The CDR3, as DNA: TGTGCCAGCAGCGTGACTAATTCGAACACCGGGGAGCTGTTTTTT. As protein: CASSVTNSNTGELFF.

The chain has TRBV6-1 and TRBJ2-2; 7 bases line up with TRBD2. This CDR3 comprises 16 residues. Germline trimming cut 4 bases from V and 2 bases from J; bases unmatched to any gene: 7. Germline V gene lookup returns CDR1 MNHNS and CDR2 SASEGT. CDR3 sequence (DNA): TGTGCCAGCAGTGGCGTGACTAGCCTTAACACCGGGGAGCTGTTTTTT. Encoded protein: CASSGVTSLNTGELFF.

This clone was found once. The chain combines TRBV30 with TRBJ1-6, with D uncertain. Germline CDR1 reads GTSNPN; CDR2 reads SVGIG (reference sequence). Trimming took off 0 bases at V and 2 bases at J, with 5 bases between the two ends. The CDR3 totals 14 residues. The CDR3 sequence is CAWSVQTYNSPLHF. In DNA form, the CDR3 reads TGTGCCTGGAGTGTACAGACCTATAATTCACCCCTCCACTTT. Based on the CDR3 plus reference TRBV30 and TRBJ1-6, the full variable domain is SQTIHQWPATLVQPVGSPLSLECTVEGTSNPNLYWYRQAAGRGLQLLFYSVGIGQISSEVPQNLSASRPQDRQFILSSKKLLLSDSGFYLCAWSVQTYNSPLHFGNGTRLTVT.

The V gene is TRBV6-5, the J gene TRBJ2-3, with D maybe TRBD1 (6 bases). From germline, CDR1 is MNHEY and CDR2 SVGAGI. The length of the CDR3 is 13 residues. The V end was cut by 3 bases, the J end by 5 bases, with 9 bases between. As DNA, the CDR3 is TGTGCCAGCAGTTATTCGGGACAAGATACGCAGTATTTT. This codes for CASSYSGQDTQYF.

This clone has only one observation. The rearrangement uses TRBV6-5 and TRBJ2-5, with 10 bases fitting TRBD1. Looked up from germline, CDR1 is MNHEY and CDR2 is SVGAGI. The CDR3 loop spans 15 amino acids. The trim removed 6 bases at V and 3 bases at J, leaving 7 bases unmatched. CDR3 bases: TGTGCCAGCAGCATCGACAGGGGGCGCAAAGAGACCCAGTACTTC. Protein product: CASSIDRGRKETQYF.

The chain employs TRBV7-3 and TRBJ2-5, with a weak D call TRBD2 (7 bases). Germline CDR1 and CDR2: SGHTA and FQGTGA. This CDR3 is built from 15 residues. Trimming stripped 3 bases from V and 4 bases from J, with 15 bases between. The CDR3 loop is CASSFTGGRGETQYF. The DNA for the CDR3 is TGTGCCAGCAGCTTTACCGGGGGGCGCGGAGAGACCCAGTACTTC.

This chain joins TRBV7-8 and TRBJ2-7, with TRBD1 identical over 8 bases. The length of the CDR3 is 14 residues. The J segment lost 6 bases and the V segment lost 5 bases, leaving 9 bases of the junction unmatched. Germline CDR1 reads SGHVS; CDR2 reads FQNEAQ. CDR3 DNA sequence: TGTGCCAGCAGCCCCGACCAGGGGGCGAGCGAGCAGTACTTC. It is translated as CASSPDQGASEQYF.

This clone was detected a few times. This chain links TRBV25-1 with TRBJ2-4; possibly TRBD2 for D (6 bases). The V gene's germline CDR1 is MGHDK and CDR2 SYGVNS. V lost 1 base to trimming and J lost 2 bases, with 9 bases between them. The CDR3 covers 15 residues. CDR3 bases: TGTGCCAGCAGTGAATGGGGGGTATCCAAAAACATTCAGTACTTC. Its translation: CASSEWGVSKNIQYF.

About this clone: Relative to the germline gene, one junction end is altered; a read error may explain this. This sequence joins TRBV7-9 and TRBJ1-1; perhaps TRBD1 as D (5 bases). The CDR3 has 16 amino acids. Per germline, CDR1 SEHNR and CDR2 FQNEAQ (reference sequence). The CDR3 here is CSSSFGGGVMNTEAFF. CDR3 in DNA: TGTTCCAGCAGCTTTGGGGGGGGTGTCATGAACACTGAAGCTTTCTTT.

The chain employs TRBV13 and TRBJ2-7; D ambiguous. The V and J ends lost 6 bases and 0 bases respectively, with 9 bases between them. The CDR3 runs to 13 residues. CDR1 is PRHDT, CDR2 FYEKMQ, per germline (reference sequence). The CDR3: CASSFTSSYEQYF. In DNA, the CDR3 is TGTGCCAGCAGTTTCACGAGCTCCTACGAGCAGTACTTC.